This T cell receptor (beta chain) was recorded in a study of blood T cell repertoires in COVID-19. Study-wide context: There were acute and convalescent COVID-19 samples, and they came from the United States, Italy and Spain. PBMCs, B-cell-depleted T cells, or T cells were the source of the cDNA or gDNA that made up the material.

Profiled with immunoSEQ multiplex PCR; TCRdb holds only in-frame clones, not every one. The profile shows around 200,000 clones, 85% of them singletons. V trimming: 2 bases; J trimming: 5 bases; junction bases outside the gene matches: 21. The CDR3 is 20 amino acids. Per germline, CDR1 WNHNN and CDR2 SYGVQD (reference sequence). This TCR derives from a woman at least 80 years old with acute or convalescent COVID-19. The sequenced sample consisted of peripheral blood. The chain combines TRBV10-1 with TRBJ2-5; TRBD1 matches at 9 bases. The CDR3 DNA reads as TGCGCCAGCAGTGAGGGCTACAGGGGGCGGTTATTAATTAGTATGGAGACCCAGTACTTC. Translation gives CASSEGYRGRLLISMETQYF.